These 10 T cell receptor beta chains originate from one sample sequenced in a study of patients and donors after allogeneic stem cell transplantation. TCRdb redid the calling of the RT-PCR reads with MiXCR, one entry per CDR3 protein. The sample shows 70,000 to 85,000 distinct CDR3 sequences, approximately 26% of them seen only once. The source material was blood, either unsorted or a sorted T cell fraction (not recorded which). The receptors here all came from a human donor who was either an allogeneic HSCT recipient or a stem cell or donor lymphocyte infusion donor (not recorded which). It is not recorded whose cells these are; they may come from a transplant donor.

This clonotype was detected only a few times. This may be a read error: a much more frequent sequence differs by one nucleotide. The chain combines TRBV6-6 with TRBJ1-1; D is unclear. Germline lookup yields CDR1 MNHNY and CDR2 SVGAGI (reference sequence). V was clipped by 1 base and J by 1 base, with 1 base between them. The CDR3 length is 12 residues. The CDR3 here is CASSYWNTEAFF. DNA for the CDR3: TGTGCCAGCAGTTACTGGAACACTGAAGCTTTCTTT.

This chain joins TRBV5-8 and TRBJ2-7; 7 nucleotides agree with TRBD1. Germline lookup yields CDR1 SGHTS and CDR2 YDEGEE. V shed 4 bases, J shed 2 bases, and the junction held 6 bases outside the gene matches. CDR3 length equals 14 residues. The CDR3 DNA sequence: TGTGCCAGCAGCGTCGGGACAGTTACCTACGAGCAGTACTTC. This gives the protein CASSVGTVTYEQYF.

This clonotype was observed many times. This chain connects TRBV27 to TRBJ2-1, with D unclear. Germline-derived CDR1 and CDR2 are MNHEY and SMNVEV (reference sequence). The CDR3 contains 13 residues. V lost 6 bases and J 0 bases, leaving 6 bases between the germline ends. CDR3 sequence reads: CASSRPSYNEQFF. In DNA, the CDR3 is TGTGCCAGCAGCCGGCCCTCCTACAATGAGCAGTTCTTC.

This clonotype was seen a few times. The chain carries TRBV5-1 and TRBJ1-2; D perhaps matches TRBD1 (6 bases). The CDR3 has 14 amino acids. CDR1 and CDR2 (germline): SGHRS, YFSETQ. Trimming stripped 0 bases from V and 3 bases from J, with 9 bases between. The CDR3 DNA is TGCGCCAGCAGCTTGGGGACAGATGACTATGGCTACACCTTC. Its protein product is CASSLGTDDYGYTF.

The chain couples TRBV15 to TRBJ1-1; no clear D gene. V was pared by 0 bases and J by 0 bases, with 11 bases between. This CDR3 comprises 16 residues. The germline V gene has CDR1 LNHNV and CDR2 YYDKDF (reference sequence). The CDR3 DNA reads as TGTGCCACCAGCAGAGACCCTGCAGTTCTGAACACTGAAGCTTTCTTT. This translates into CATSRDPAVLNTEAFF.

This chain connects TRBV3-1 to TRBJ1-6; D gene ambiguous. The ends were cut back, 0 bases at V and 0 bases at J, with 9 bases in the middle. From germline, CDR1 is LGHDT and CDR2 YNNKEL (reference sequence). The CDR3 has 17 residues. The CDR3 coding sequence is TGTGCCAGCAGCCAAGATGGCGAGAGCTCCTATAATTCACCCCTCCACTTT. Protein sequence: CASSQDGESSYNSPLHF.

This clonotype was observed a few times. The V and J genes are TRBV29-1 and TRBJ2-2; D not resolved. V shed 6 bases and J shed 2 bases, with 10 bases lying between them. This CDR3 region has 13 residues. The germline CDR1 and CDR2 sequences are SQVTM and ANQGSEA. The CDR3 DNA reads as TGCAGCGTAAAGGGCGTTAACACCGGGGAGCTGTTTTTT. Translating it yields CSVKGVNTGELFF.

This clonotype was found many times. V and J are TRBV12-5 and TRBJ1-1; TRBD1 is a possible D gene (6 bases). The CDR3 consists of 11 residues. Trimming left V 7 bases short and J 10 bases short, with 13 bases between. Germline V lookup: CDR1 LGHNT, CDR2 FRNRAP. The CDR3 sequence: CASALRGGAFF. For the CDR3, the DNA is TGTGCTAGTGCTCTCAGGGGAGGAGCTTTCTTT. The complete variable domain, with remaining parts taken from reference TRBV12-5 and TRBJ1-1, reads DARVTQTPRHKVTEMGQEVTMRCQPILGHNTVFWYRQTMMQGLELLAYFRNRAPLDDSGMPKDRFSAEMPDATLATLKIQPSEPRDSAVYFCASALRGGAFFGQGTRLTVV.

The V and J genes are TRBV12-3 or TRBV12-4 and TRBJ2-1; TRBD2 matches at 8 bases. V gave up 7 bases and J gave up 5 bases; unmatched junction bases: 10. The CDR3 runs to 15 residues. CDR3 sequence reads: CASTPYGRANNEQFF. CDR3 coding DNA: TGTGCCAGCACCCCGTACGGGAGGGCAAACAATGAGCAGTTCTTC.

The CDR3, as DNA: TGTGCCAGCTATGACAGGGGGGACTATGGCTACACCTTC. Translated, it gives CASYDRGDYGYTF. The chain carries TRBV7-2 and TRBJ1-2, with TRBD1 matching over 9 bases. Germline V gene data show CDR1 as SGHTA and CDR2 as FQGNSA. The CDR3 is made up of 13 amino acids. J gave up 3 bases and V 8 bases, and 4 bases lay outside the gene matches. The full variable domain, its missing parts supplied by reference TRBV7-2 and TRBJ1-2, is GAGVSQSPSNKVTEKGKDVELRCDPISGHTALYWYRQSLGQGLEFLIYFQGNSAPDKSGLPSDRFSAERTGGSVSTLTIQRTQQEDSAVYLCASYDRGDYGYTFGSGTRLTVV.